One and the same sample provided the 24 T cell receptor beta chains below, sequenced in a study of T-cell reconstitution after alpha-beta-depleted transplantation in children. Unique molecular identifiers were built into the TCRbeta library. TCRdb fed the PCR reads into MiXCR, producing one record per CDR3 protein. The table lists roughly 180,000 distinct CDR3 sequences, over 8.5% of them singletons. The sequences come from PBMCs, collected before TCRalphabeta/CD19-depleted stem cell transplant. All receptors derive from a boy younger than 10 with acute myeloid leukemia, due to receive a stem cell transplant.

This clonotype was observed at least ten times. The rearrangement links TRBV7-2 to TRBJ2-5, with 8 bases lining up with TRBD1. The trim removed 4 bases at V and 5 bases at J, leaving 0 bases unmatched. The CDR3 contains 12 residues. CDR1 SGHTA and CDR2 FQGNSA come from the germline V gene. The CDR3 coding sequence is TGTGCCAGCAGCTGGGACAGGGAGACCCAGTACTTC. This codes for CASSWDRETQYF.

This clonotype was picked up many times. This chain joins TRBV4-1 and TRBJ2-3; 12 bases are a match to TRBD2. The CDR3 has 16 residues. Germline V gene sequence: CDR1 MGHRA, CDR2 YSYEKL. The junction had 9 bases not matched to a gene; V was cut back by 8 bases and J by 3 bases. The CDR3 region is CASGLAGKLVTDTQYF. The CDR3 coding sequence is TGCGCCAGCGGACTAGCGGGGAAGTTGGTAACAGATACGCAGTATTTT.

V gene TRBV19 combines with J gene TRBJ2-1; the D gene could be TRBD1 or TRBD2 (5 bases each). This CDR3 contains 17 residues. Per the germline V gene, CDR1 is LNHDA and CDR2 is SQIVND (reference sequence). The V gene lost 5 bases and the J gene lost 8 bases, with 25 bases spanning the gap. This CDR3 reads CASSGKGTDTRWDEQFF. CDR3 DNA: TGTGCCAGTAGTGGAAAAGGGACGGACACCCGGTGGGATGAGCAGTTCTTC.

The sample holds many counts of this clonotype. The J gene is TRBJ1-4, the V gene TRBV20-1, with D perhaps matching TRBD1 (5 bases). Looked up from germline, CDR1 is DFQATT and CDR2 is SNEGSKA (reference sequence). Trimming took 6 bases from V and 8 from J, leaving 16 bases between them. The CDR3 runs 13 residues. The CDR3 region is CSATRGVREKLFF. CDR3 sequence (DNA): TGCAGTGCGACCCGAGGGGTCCGGGAAAAACTGTTTTTT.

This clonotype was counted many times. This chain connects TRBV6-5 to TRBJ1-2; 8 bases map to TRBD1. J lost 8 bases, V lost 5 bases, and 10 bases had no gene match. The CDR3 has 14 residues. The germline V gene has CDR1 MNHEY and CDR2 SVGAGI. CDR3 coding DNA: TGTGCCAGCAGTACTGACGGACAGGGTAAAGGCTACACCTTC. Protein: CASSTDGQGKGYTF.

The CDR3 DNA reads as TGTGCCTGGACAGCGTATAACTATGGCTACACCTTC. Its translation: CAWTAYNYGYTF. This rearrangement joins TRBV30 to TRBJ1-2, with unresolved D. V shed 4 bases and J shed 1 base, with 7 bases lying between them. This CDR3 is built from 12 residues. CDR1 GTSNPN and CDR2 SVGIG come from the germline V gene (reference sequence).

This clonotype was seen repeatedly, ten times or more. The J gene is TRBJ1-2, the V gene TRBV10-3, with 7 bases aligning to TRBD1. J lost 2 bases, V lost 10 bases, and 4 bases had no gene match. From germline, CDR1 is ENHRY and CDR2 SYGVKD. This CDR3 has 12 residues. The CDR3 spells CATQDRNYGYTF. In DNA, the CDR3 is TGTGCCACGCAGGACAGGAACTATGGCTACACCTTC.

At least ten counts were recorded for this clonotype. The CDR3 coding sequence is TGTGCCATAAAGCCTCCTGGGCACAATGAGCAGTTCTTC. Amino acids: CAIKPPGHNEQFF. The V call is TRBV25-1, the J call TRBJ2-1; D is unresolved. The CDR3 runs to 13 residues. CDR1 and CDR2 from the germline V gene are MGHDK and SYGVNS. V lost 10 bases to trimming and J lost 5 bases, with 15 bases between them.

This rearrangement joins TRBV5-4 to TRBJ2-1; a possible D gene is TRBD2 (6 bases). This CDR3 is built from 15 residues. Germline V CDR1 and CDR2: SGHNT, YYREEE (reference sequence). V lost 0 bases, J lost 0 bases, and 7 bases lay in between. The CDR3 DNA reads TGTGCCAGCAGCTTGGATAGCGGCTCCTACAATGAGCAGTTCTTC. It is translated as CASSLDSGSYNEQFF.

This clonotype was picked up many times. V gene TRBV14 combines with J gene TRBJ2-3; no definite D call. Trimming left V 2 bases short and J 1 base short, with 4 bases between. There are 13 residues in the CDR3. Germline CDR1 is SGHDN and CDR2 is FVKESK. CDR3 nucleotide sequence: TGTGCCAGCAGCCAATACCGCACAGATACGCAGTATTTT. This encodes CASSQYRTDTQYF.

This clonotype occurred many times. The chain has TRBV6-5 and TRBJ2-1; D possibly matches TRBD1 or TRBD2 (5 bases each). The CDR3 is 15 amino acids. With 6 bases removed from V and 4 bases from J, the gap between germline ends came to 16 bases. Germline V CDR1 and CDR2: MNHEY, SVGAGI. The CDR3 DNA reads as TGTGCCAGCAGCGCTAAGGGGACCCAATACAATGAGCAGTTCTTC. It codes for CASSAKGTQYNEQFF.

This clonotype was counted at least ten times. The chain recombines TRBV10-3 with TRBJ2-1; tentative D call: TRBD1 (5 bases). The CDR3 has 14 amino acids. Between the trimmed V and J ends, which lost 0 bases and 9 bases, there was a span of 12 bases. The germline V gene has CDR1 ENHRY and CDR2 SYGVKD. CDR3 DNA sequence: TGTGCCATCAGTGAGTCGCCAGGGCAGAGTGAGCAGTTCTTC. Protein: CAISESPGQSEQFF.

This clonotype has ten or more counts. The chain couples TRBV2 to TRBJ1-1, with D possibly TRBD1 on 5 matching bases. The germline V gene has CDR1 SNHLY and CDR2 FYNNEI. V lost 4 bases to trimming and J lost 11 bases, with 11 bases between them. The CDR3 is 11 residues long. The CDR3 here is CASSVREGAFF. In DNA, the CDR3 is TGTGCCAGCAGTGTACGGGAGGGGGCTTTCTTT.

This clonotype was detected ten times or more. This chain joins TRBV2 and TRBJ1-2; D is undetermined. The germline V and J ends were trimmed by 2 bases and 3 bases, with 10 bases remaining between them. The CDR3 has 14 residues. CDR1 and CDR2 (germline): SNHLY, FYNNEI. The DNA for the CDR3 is TGTGCCAGCAGTGAATTGGGCAGTTACTATGGCTACACCTTC. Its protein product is CASSELGSYYGYTF.

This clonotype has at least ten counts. CDR3 protein: CASSPGTSVYNEQFF. The DNA for the CDR3 is TGTGCCAGCTCACCAGGGACTAGCGTCTACAATGAGCAGTTCTTC. The chain carries TRBV18 and TRBJ2-1; TRBD2 agrees at 10 bases. Per germline, CDR1 KGHSH and CDR2 LQKENI. V trimming: 2 bases; J trimming: 3 bases; junction bases outside the gene matches: 1. This CDR3 spans 15 amino acids. The whole variable domain, remainder taken from reference TRBV18 and TRBJ2-1, is NAGVMQNPRHLVRRRGQEARLRCSPMKGHSHVYWYRQLPEEGLKFMVYLQKENIIDESGMPKERFSAEFPKEGPSILRIQQVVRGDSAAYFCASSPGTSVYNEQFFGPGTRLTVL.

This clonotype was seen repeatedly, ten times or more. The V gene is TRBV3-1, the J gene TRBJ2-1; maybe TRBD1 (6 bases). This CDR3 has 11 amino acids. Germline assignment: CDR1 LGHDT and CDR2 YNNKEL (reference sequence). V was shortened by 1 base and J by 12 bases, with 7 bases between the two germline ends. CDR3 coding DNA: TGTGCCAGCAGCCAAGGAGGGGGGCAGTTCTTC. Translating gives CASSQGGGQFF.

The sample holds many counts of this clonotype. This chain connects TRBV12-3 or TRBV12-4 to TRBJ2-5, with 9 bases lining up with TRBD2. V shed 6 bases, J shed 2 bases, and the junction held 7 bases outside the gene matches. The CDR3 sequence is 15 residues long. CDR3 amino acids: CASRWTSVGQETQYF. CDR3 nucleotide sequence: TGTGCCAGCAGATGGACTAGCGTAGGGCAAGAGACCCAGTACTTC.

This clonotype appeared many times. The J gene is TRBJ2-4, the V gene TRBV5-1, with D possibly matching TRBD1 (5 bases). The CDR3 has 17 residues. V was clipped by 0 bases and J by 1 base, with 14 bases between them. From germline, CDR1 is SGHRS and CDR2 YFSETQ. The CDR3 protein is CASSLVFQGMAKNIQYF. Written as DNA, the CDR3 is TGCGCCAGCAGCTTGGTGTTTCAGGGAATGGCCAAAAACATTCAGTACTTC.

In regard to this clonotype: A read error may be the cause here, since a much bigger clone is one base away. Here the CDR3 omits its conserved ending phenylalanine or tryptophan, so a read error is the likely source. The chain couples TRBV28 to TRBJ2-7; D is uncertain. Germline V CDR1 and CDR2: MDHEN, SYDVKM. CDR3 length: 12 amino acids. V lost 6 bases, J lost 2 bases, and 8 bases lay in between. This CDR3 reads CASRTSPYEQYL. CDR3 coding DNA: TGTGCCAGCAGGACCTCTCCCTACGAGCAGTACCTC.

The DNA of the CDR3 is TGTGCCACCTCCCAGGGACTAGCGGGGGCGCATGAGCAGTTCTTC. Its translation is CATSQGLAGAHEQFF. The chain employs TRBV3-1 and TRBJ2-1; the match to TRBD2 covers 14 bases. Germline trimming cut 10 bases from V and 8 bases from J; bases unmatched to any gene: 10. CDR3 size: 15 residues. Germline V lookup: CDR1 LGHDT, CDR2 YNNKEL (reference sequence).

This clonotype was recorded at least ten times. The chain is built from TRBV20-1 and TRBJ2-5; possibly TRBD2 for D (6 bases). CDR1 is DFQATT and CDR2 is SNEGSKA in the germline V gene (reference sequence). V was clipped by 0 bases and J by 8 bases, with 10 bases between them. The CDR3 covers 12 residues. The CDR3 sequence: CSARDVGGTQYF. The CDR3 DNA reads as TGCAGTGCTAGAGACGTGGGGGGAACCCAGTACTTC.

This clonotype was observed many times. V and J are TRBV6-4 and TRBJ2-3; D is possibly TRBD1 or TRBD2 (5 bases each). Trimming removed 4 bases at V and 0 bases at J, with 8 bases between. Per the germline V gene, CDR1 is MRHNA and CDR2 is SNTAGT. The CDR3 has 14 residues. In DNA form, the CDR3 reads TGTGCCAGCAGTGCGAGGGGCAGCACAGATACGCAGTATTTT. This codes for CASSARGSTDTQYF.

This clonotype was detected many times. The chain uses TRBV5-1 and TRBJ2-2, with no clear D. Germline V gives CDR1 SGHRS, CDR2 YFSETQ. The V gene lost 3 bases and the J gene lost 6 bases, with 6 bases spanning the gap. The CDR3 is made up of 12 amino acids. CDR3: CASSSVPGELFF. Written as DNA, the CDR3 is TGCGCCAGCAGCTCCGTCCCCGGGGAGCTGTTTTTT.

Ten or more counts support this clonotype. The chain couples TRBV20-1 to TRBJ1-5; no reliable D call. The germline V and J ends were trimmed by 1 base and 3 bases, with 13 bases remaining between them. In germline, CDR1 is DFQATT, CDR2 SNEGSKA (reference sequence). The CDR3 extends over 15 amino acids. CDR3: CSARAGRQLNQPQHF. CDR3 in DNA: TGCAGTGCTAGAGCCGGTCGTCAGCTCAATCAGCCCCAGCATTTT.